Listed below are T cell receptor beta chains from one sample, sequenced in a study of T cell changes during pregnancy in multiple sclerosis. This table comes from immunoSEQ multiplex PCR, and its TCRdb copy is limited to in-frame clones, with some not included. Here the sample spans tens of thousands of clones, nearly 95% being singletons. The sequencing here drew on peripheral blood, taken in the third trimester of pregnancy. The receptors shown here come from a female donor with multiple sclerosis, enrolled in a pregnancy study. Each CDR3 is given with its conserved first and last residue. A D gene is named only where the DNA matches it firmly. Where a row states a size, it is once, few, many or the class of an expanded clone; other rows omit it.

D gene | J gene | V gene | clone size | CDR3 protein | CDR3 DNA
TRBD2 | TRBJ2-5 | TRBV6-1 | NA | CASSRTSGVETQYF | TGTGCCAGCAGCCGGACTAGCGGAGTAGAGACCCAGTACTTC
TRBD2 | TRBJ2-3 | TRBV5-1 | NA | CASSLAGVTDTQYF | TGCGCCAGCAGCTTAGCGGGAGTTACAGATACGCAGTATTTT
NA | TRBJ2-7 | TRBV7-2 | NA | CASSSSSYYEQYF | TGTGCCAGCAGCTCTAGCAGCTACTACGAGCAGTACTTC
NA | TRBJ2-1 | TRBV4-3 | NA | CASSPRTERTLYNEQFF | TGCGCCAGCAGCCCCCGGACTGAGCGGACTTTATACAATGAGCAGTTCTTC
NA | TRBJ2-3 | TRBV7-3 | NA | CASSRQSLEMQYF | TGTGCCAGCAGCCGACAGTCTCTGGAAATGCAGTATTTT
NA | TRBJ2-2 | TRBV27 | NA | CASTPPRWREFNGELFF | TGTGCCAGCACTCCCCCCCGGTGGAGGGAGTTCAACGGGGAGCTGTTTTTT
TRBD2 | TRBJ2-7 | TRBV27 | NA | CASSFGSGTYEQYF | TGTGCCAGCAGTTTTGGTAGCGGGACTTACGAGCAGTACTTC
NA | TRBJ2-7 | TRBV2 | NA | CASSDWDTYYEQYF | TGTGCCAGCAGTGATTGGGACACCTACTACGAGCAGTACTTC
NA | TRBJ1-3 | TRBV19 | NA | CASSLPLTGVSGNTIYF | TGTGCCAGTAGTCTACCCTTGACAGGCGTCTCTGGAAACACCATATATTTT
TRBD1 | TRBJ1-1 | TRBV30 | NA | CACKQGANTEAFF | TGTGCCTGCAAACAGGGGGCGAACACTGAAGCTTTCTTT
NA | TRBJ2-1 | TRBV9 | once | CASSELTVYDEQFF | TGTGCCAGCAGCGAGTTGACAGTCTACGATGAGCAGTTCTTC